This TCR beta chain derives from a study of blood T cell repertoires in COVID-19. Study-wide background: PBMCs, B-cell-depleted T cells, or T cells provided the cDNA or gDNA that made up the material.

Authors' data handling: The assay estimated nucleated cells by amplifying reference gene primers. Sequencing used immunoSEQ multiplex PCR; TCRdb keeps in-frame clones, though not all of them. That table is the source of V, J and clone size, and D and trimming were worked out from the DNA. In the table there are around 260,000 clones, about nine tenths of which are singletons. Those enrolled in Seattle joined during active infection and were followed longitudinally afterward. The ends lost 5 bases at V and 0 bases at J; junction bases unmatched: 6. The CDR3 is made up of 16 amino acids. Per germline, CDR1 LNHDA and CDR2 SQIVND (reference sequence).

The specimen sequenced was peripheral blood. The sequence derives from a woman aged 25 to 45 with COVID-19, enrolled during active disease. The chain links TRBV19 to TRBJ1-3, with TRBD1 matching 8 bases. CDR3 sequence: CASSLQGVLSGNTIYF. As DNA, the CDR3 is TGTGCCAGTAGTCTACAGGGGGTACTCTCTGGAAACACCATATATTTT.